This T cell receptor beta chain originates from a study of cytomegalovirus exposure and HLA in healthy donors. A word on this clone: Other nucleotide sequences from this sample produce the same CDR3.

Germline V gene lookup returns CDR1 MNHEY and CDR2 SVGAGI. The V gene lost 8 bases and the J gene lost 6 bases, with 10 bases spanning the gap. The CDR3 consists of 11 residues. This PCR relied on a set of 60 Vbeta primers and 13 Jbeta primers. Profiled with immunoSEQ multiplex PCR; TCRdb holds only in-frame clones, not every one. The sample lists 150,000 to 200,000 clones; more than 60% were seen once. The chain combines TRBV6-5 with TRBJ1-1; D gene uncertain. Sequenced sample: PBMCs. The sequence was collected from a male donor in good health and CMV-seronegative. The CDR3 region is CASRTGAEAFF. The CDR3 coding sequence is TGTGCCAGCCGAACGGGAGCTGAAGCTTTCTTT.